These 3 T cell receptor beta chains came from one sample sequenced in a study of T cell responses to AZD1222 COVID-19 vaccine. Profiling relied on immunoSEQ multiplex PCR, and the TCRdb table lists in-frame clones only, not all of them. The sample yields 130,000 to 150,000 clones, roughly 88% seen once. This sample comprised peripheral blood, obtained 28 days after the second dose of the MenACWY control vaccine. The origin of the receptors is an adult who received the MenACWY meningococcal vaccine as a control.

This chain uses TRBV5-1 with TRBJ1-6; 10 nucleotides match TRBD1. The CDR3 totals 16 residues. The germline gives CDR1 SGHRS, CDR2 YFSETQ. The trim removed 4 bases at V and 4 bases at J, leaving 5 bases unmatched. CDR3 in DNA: TGCGCCAGCAGCGGGGGGACAGGGGATTATAATTCACCCCTCCACTTT. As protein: CASSGGTGDYNSPLHF.

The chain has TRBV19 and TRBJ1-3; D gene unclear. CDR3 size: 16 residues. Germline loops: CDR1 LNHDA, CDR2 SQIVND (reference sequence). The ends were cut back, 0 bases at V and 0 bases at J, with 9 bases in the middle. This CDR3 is CASSIDAGGSGNTIYF. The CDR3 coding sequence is TGTGCCAGTAGTATAGATGCGGGTGGCTCTGGAAACACCATATATTTT.

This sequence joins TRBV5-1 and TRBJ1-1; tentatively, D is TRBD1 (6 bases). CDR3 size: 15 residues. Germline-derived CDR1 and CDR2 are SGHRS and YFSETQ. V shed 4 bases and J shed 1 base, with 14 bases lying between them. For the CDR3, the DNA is TGCGCCAGCAGCGTGGGGGGGACACGGAACACTGAAGCTTTCTTT. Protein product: CASSVGGTRNTEAFF.